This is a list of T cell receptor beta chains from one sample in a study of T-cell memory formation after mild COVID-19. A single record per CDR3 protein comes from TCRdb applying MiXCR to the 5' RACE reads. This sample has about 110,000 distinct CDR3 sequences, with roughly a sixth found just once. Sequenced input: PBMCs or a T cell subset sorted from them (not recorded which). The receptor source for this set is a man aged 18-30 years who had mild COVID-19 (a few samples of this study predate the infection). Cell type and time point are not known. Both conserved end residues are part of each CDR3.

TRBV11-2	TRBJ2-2	CASSLRLVDTGELFF
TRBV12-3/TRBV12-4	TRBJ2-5	CASSLASGAGETQYF
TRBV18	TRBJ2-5	CASSPRGDETQYF
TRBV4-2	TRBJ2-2	CASSLTGGETGELFF
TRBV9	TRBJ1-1	CASSAKTGGVGTEAFF
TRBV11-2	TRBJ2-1	CASSSGGYEQFF
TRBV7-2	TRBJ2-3	CASFVPLAGRDTQYF
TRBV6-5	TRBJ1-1	CASSRGREAFF
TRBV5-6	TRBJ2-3	CASTQGSLDTQYF
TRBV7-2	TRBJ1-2	CASSLSSFGEGYTF
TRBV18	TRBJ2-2	CASSTTQEDTGELFF
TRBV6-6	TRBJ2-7	CASAGTLGQYF
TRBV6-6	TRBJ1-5	CASSPRQNNQPQHF
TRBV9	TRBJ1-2	CASSVGQGGYTF
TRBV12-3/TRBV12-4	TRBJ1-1	CASSSRTTNTEAFF
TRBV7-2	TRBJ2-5	CASSATSGGKETQYF
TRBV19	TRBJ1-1	CASSLGQGAFRYTEAFF
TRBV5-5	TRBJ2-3	CASSLAPSVDTQYF
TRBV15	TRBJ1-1	CATSRVGGAGTEAFF
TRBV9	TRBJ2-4	CASSGSGTSRRNIQYF
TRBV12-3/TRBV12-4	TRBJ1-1	CASSFTRDPEAFF
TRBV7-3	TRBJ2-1	CASSLTQGRGNEQFF